This T cell receptor (beta chain) was obtained from a study of T cells in Graves' hyperthyroidism and ophthalmopathy. This clonotype has more than one count but fewer than ten. It was approximately 9.4 ml of fresh peripheral blood that supplied the PBMCs. CDR1 and CDR2 from the germline V gene are KGHDR and SFDVKD. The CDR3 runs 14 residues. The V end was cut by 4 bases, the J end by 2 bases, with 10 bases between. It was RNA transcripts that yielded the amplified TCR beta CDR3 regions. During a first-round RT-PCR of the TCR CDR3, the HTBI primer set was used. MiXCR, run by TCRdb on the multiplex PCR reads, gives a single entry per CDR3 protein. The sample yields about half a million distinct CDR3 sequences, approximately 16% seen once.

The sequencing sample was made of blood. This receptor was identified in a woman aged 25 to 39 with Graves' ophthalmopathy. The chain recombines TRBV24-1 with TRBJ2-5; D is unclear. The CDR3 bases are TGTGCCACCAGTGAATCGGACGTACAAGAGACCCAGTACTTC. Protein product: CATSESDVQETQYF.